A selection of T cell receptor beta chains follows, all from one sample in a study of blood T cell repertoires in COVID-19. TCRdb keeps only in-frame clones here, not all; method: immunoSEQ multiplex PCR. The data show around 190,000 clones, 65% to 80% seen once. Material: PBMCs or T cells enriched from blood (not recorded which). These TCRs come from a woman between 45 and 65 years old with acute COVID-19. Each CDR3 is given with its conserved first and last residue. A D gene is named only where the DNA matches it firmly. Only some rows state a clone size, as once, few, many or a class for expanded clones.

V	D	size	J	CDR3	DNA
TRBV10-3	-	once	TRBJ1-2	CAITSPEGYGYTF	TGTGCCATCACCTCCCCCGAGGGCTATGGCTACACCTTC
TRBV30	TRBD1	-	TRBJ1-2	CAGRDRGGFGYTF	TGTGCCGGCCGGGACAGGGGAGGTTTTGGCTACACCTTC
TRBV30	-	few	TRBJ1-4	CAWSVPGSGEKLFF	TGTGCCTGGAGTGTACCTGGATCAGGGGAAAAACTGTTTTTT
TRBV28	TRBD1	-	TRBJ1-2	CASNTGQVGYGYTF	TGTGCCAGCAACACCGGACAGGTGGGCTATGGCTACACCTTC
TRBV28	-	-	TRBJ1-5	CASSLGQPFQPQHF	TGTGCCAGCAGTCTTGGACAGCCTTTTCAGCCCCAGCATTTT
TRBV19	-	few	TRBJ2-1	CASSKDTLYNEQFF	TGTGCCAGTAGCAAGGACACACTATACAATGAGCAGTTCTTC
TRBV7-6	TRBD1	-	TRBJ1-6	CASTTGVNSPLHF	TGTGCCAGCACCACAGGGGTAAATTCACCCCTCCACTTT
TRBV2	-	few	TRBJ2-1	CASSESSRSYNEQFF	TGTGCCAGCAGTGAATCGAGTAGGAGCTACAATGAGCAGTTCTTC
TRBV5-1	TRBD2	once	TRBJ2-2	CASRSSSGGQGGELFF	TGCGCCAGCAGGTCGTCAAGCGGGGGGCAAGGCGGGGAGCTGTTTTTT
TRBV3-1/TRBV3-2	-	-	TRBJ2-3	CASSPGGLRADTQYF	TGTGCCAGCAGCCCCGGGGGGCTTAGGGCAGATACGCAGTATTTT
TRBV14	TRBD1	-	TRBJ1-1	CASSHPKQGALQAFF	TGTGCCAGCAGCCACCCAAAGCAGGGGGCTCTACAAGCTTTCTTT
TRBV19	TRBD1	-	TRBJ1-2	CASTGTGRSNGYTF	TGTGCCTCCACAGGGACAGGGCGGTCGAATGGCTACACCTTC
TRBV28	-	-	TRBJ1-6	CASLRGVGSPLHF	TGTGCCAGCCTTCGGGGTGTTGGATCACCCCTCCACTTT
TRBV27	-	-	TRBJ1-3	CASSLGGGNSGNTIYF	TGTGCCAGCAGTTTAGGGGGCGGAAACTCTGGAAACACCATATATTTT
TRBV28	TRBD1	few	TRBJ1-2	CASSNADRANYGYTF	TGTGCCAGCAGTAATGCGGACAGGGCTAACTATGGCTACACCTTC
TRBV28	TRBD1	-	TRBJ1-2	CASSSPGTANYGYTF	TGTGCCAGCAGTTCACCCGGGACAGCTAACTATGGCTACACCTTC
TRBV7-9	TRBD1	-	TRBJ1-2	CASSYNRGGYGYTF	TGTGCCAGCAGCTACAACAGGGGTGGCTATGGCTACACCTTC
TRBV2	-	-	TRBJ1-5	CASKDRGFLNQPQHF	TGTGCCAGCAAAGACCGGGGATTTCTCAATCAGCCCCAGCATTTT
TRBV4-3	-	once	TRBJ2-6	CASSQEPSGSGANVLTF	TGCGCCAGCAGCCAAGAGCCTTCAGGGTCTGGGGCCAACGTCCTGACTTTC
TRBV19	TRBD1	-	TRBJ2-2	CASSRQGRTGELFF	TGTGCCAGTAGTCGACAGGGCCGAACCGGGGAGCTGTTTTTT
TRBV6-4	TRBD1	-	TRBJ2-1	CASSSGTGDYNEQFF	TGTGCCAGCAGTTCCGGGACAGGGGATTACAATGAGCAGTTCTTC
TRBV4-1	TRBD2	-	TRBJ2-5	CARNLGLAGGHQETQYF	TGCGCCAGGAACCTAGGACTAGCGGGGGGCCACCAAGAGACCCAGTACTTC
TRBV5-4	TRBD1	once	TRBJ1-2	CASSSGQVPSYGYTF	TGTGCCAGCAGCAGTGGACAGGTACCTTCGTATGGCTACACCTTC
TRBV28	-	-	TRBJ1-5	CASSPNRRGSNQPQHF	TGTGCCAGCAGTCCCAACAGGAGGGGTAGCAATCAGCCCCAGCATTTT
TRBV6-5	-	-	TRBJ2-1	CASSYYKSYEQFF	TGTGCCAGCAGTTACTACAAGTCGTATGAGCAGTTCTTC
TRBV28	TRBD1	few	TRBJ1-1	CASRSRRTGLMNTEAFF	TGTGCCAGCAGATCGCGACGGACAGGCTTGATGAACACTGAAGCTTTCTTT
TRBV5-1	-	-	TRBJ2-5	CASSPGATYQETQYF	TGCGCCAGCAGCCCCGGTGCCACGTACCAAGAGACCCAGTACTTC
TRBV4-1	-	-	TRBJ1-2	CASSQSGGGGGYTF	TGCGCCAGCAGCCAATCCGGGGGAGGCGGAGGCTACACCTTC
TRBV28	-	-	TRBJ1-2	CASSLGTQLGGYTF	TGTGCCAGCAGTTTAGGTACACAACTGGGCGGCTACACCTTC
TRBV19	-	once	TRBJ1-3	CASTPTWGERNTIYF	TGTGCCAGTACCCCCACTTGGGGGGAGAGAAACACCATATATTTT
TRBV30	TRBD2	few	TRBJ2-5	CAWSPLRGGFQETQYF	TGTGCCTGGAGTCCGTTGCGGGGGGGGTTCCAAGAGACCCAGTACTTC
TRBV10-1	TRBD1	-	TRBJ1-2	CASSGGSAGGSNGYTF	TGCGCCAGCAGTGGAGGGTCAGCAGGGGGCTCTAATGGCTACACCTTC
TRBV5-1	TRBD2	-	TRBJ2-1	CASSYGGAGNEQFF	TGCGCCAGCAGCTACGGGGGGGCCGGGAATGAGCAGTTCTTC
TRBV19	TRBD2	-	TRBJ2-2	CASSPHPGGAGSGELFF	TGTGCCAGTAGTCCCCACCCCGGGGGGGCAGGTTCCGGGGAGCTGTTTTTT
TRBV10-3	-	few	TRBJ1-5	CAIRGQQNYSNQPQHF	TGTGCCATCAGGGGGCAACAGAATTATAGCAATCAGCCCCAGCATTTT
TRBV5-1	TRBD2	-	TRBJ2-5	CASRSGLAGDQETQYF	TGCGCCAGCAGATCCGGACTAGCGGGGGACCAAGAGACCCAGTACTTC
TRBV5-6	TRBD2	once	TRBJ2-1	CASKHSGGAYNEQFF	TGTGCCAGCAAGCATAGCGGGGGGGCCTACAATGAGCAGTTCTTC
TRBV19	TRBD2	few	TRBJ2-2	CASSINPGRGEYTGELFF	TGTGCCAGTAGTATTAATCCCGGGAGGGGTGAATACACCGGGGAGCTGTTTTTT
TRBV4-1	TRBD2	-	TRBJ2-1	CASSQDLGLEGNEQFF	TGCGCCAGCAGCCAAGATTTGGGACTAGAAGGCAATGAGCAGTTCTTC
TRBV18	-	-	TRBJ2-5	CASSGSTQETQYF	TGTGCCAGCTCGGGCAGTACGCAAGAGACCCAGTACTTC
TRBV5-1	TRBD1	few	TRBJ1-5	CASRLGTANNQPQHF	TGCGCCAGCAGGCTCGGGACAGCCAACAATCAGCCCCAGCATTTT
TRBV5-1	TRBD1	-	TRBJ1-1	CASSSSSGGFTEAFF	TGCGCCAGCAGTTCCAGTTCAGGGGGCTTTACTGAAGCTTTCTTT
TRBV3-1/TRBV3-2	-	-	TRBJ1-2	CASSQDPGELLYGYTF	TGTGCCAGCAGCCAAGATCCGGGGGAACTACTTTATGGCTACACCTTC
TRBV7-3	TRBD1	-	TRBJ2-3	CASSRDSSTDTQYF	TGTGCCAGCAGCAGGGACAGTAGCACAGATACGCAGTATTTT
TRBV9	-	-	TRBJ1-4	CASSVALQGELFF	TGTGCCAGCAGCGTAGCCCTACAGGGTGAACTGTTTTTT
TRBV3-1/TRBV3-2	TRBD2	-	TRBJ2-3	CASSHWGGSTDTQYF	TGTGCCAGCAGCCACTGGGGGGGTAGCACAGATACGCAGTATTTT
TRBV6-4	-	-	TRBJ2-3	CASSDEGLATDTQYF	TGTGCCAGCAGTGACGAGGGACTCGCCACAGATACGCAGTATTTT
TRBV5-6	TRBD2	-	TRBJ2-5	CASSSRLAGGPGTQYF	TGTGCCAGCAGCTCCAGACTAGCGGGGGGGCCAGGGACCCAGTACTTC
TRBV4-1	-	-	TRBJ1-1	CASSPTGVREAFF	TGCGCCAGCAGCCCGACAGGTGTTCGGGAAGCTTTCTTT
TRBV28	-	few	TRBJ1-2	CASNSPRRGRAHYGYTF	TGTGCCAGCAACTCCCCCCGCCGCGGTAGAGCGCACTATGGCTACACCTTC
TRBV19	TRBD2	-	TRBJ2-1	CASTLGRLAGGNEQFF	TGTGCCAGTACCCTTGGGCGACTAGCGGGGGGAAATGAGCAGTTCTTC
TRBV5-1	TRBD1	-	TRBJ1-4	CASSLGQGFNEKLFF	TGCGCCAGCAGCTTGGGACAGGGGTTTAATGAAAAACTGTTTTTT
TRBV10-3	-	-	TRBJ1-1	CAISDIVGIGAFF	TGTGCCATCAGTGATATCGTCGGTATCGGGGCTTTCTTT
TRBV19	-	-	TRBJ1-1	CASSISLMNTEAFF	TGTGCCAGTAGTATATCTTTAATGAACACTGAAGCTTTCTTT
TRBV5-1	-	-	TRBJ1-2	CASSLATGTNYGYTF	TGCGCCAGCAGCTTGGCCACGGGAACTAACTATGGCTACACCTTC
TRBV7-9	-	-	TRBJ1-5	CASSSPGGFDQPQHF	TGTGCCAGCAGCTCCCCGGGGGGATTCGATCAGCCCCAGCATTTT
TRBV6-2/TRBV6-3	TRBD2	many	TRBJ2-3	CASSYVGVAGEGQYF	TGTGCCAGCAGTTACGTAGGGGTAGCGGGGGAAGGGCAGTATTTT
TRBV3-1/TRBV3-2	-	-	TRBJ1-4	CASSQDTGSEKLFF	TGTGCCAGCAGCCAAGATACAGGGAGTGAAAAACTGTTTTTT
TRBV5-1	-	-	TRBJ1-4	CASSLVWGERLFF	TGCGCCAGCAGCTTGGTGTGGGGCGAACGTTTATTTTTT
TRBV7-8	-	-	TRBJ1-2	CASSPSQGGYTF	TGTGCCAGCAGCCCCTCCCAGGGAGGCTACACCTTC